This T cell receptor (beta chain) comes out of a study of blood T cell repertoires in COVID-19. Study background: T cells, B-cell-depleted T cells, or PBMCs provided the cDNA or gDNA that served as material.

Authors' processing steps: Reference gene primer amplification gave estimated nucleated cell counts. Data came from immunoSEQ multiplex PCR; TCRdb stores just in-frame clones and leaves some out. V, J and clone size derive from that table, while D and trimming were established from the DNA sequence. The sample yields about 360,000 clones, 85% to 90% seen once. The CDR3 sequence is 15 residues long. Germline V lookup: CDR1 MDHEN, CDR2 SYDVKM. V shed 2 bases, J shed 5 bases, and the junction held 6 bases outside the gene matches. The specimen was peripheral blood. The sequence was obtained from a human donor in a cohort sampled during active COVID-19. The rearrangement uses TRBV28 and TRBJ2-5; 9 bases map to TRBD1. CDR3 in amino acids: CASSLGGQGQETQYF. The CDR3 DNA reads as TGTGCCAGCAGTTTAGGGGGACAGGGCCAGGAGACCCAGTACTTC. The entire variable domain, with the rest obtained from reference TRBV28 and TRBJ2-5, is as follows: DVKVTQSSRYLVKRTGEKVFLECVQDMDHENMFWYRQDPGLGLRLIYFSYDVKMKEKGDIPEGYSVSREKKERFSLILESASTNQTSMYLCASSLGGQGQETQYFGPGTRLLVL.